This T cell receptor beta chain is from a study of blood T cell repertoires in COVID-19. Produced via immunoSEQ multiplex PCR; TCRdb's table is partial and in-frame only. The table includes over 55,000 clones, roughly 83% detected once. Germline V gives CDR1 MGHRA, CDR2 YSYEKL. The CDR3 is 15 residues long. Trimming took 0 bases from V and 6 from J; bases not matched to a gene: 4. The clonotype was recovered from a man aged 45-60 years with active COVID-19. The rearrangement joins TRBV4-1 to TRBJ2-1, with 8 nucleotides matching TRBD2. Sequenced input: peripheral blood. The DNA for the CDR3 is TGCGCCAGCAGCCAAGAAGGGACTAGGGGCAATGAGCAGTTCTTC. It specifies CASSQEGTRGNEQFF.